The entry below describes one T cell receptor beta chain. Using RNA transcripts as the source, TCR beta CDR3 regions were amplified. Using the HTBI primer set, a first-round RT-PCR was run on the TCR CDR3. In TCRdb, the multiplex PCR reads were re-called with MiXCR into one record per CDR3 protein. The data contain about half a million distinct CDR3 sequences, approximately 20% of them seen just once; the ten biggest clones take up about 50%. The CDR3 is 13 amino acids. The germline V gene encodes CDR1 MNHEY and CDR2 SVGEGT. With 6 bases clipped from V and 6 bases from J, the junction kept 2 bases outside the gene matches. These data come from a study of T cells in Graves' hyperthyroidism and ophthalmopathy. Patients affected by ophthalmopathy presented a Clinical Activity Score of at least 3, a NOSPECS grade of at least 4, and disease duration below 3 months. Patients were excluded for uncontrolled infection, other autoimmune disease, pregnancy or lactation.

The specimen was blood. The sequence was obtained from a middle-aged man with Graves' ophthalmopathy. This chain joins TRBV6-2 or TRBV6-3 and TRBJ2-1; TRBD1 aligns across 10 bases. This CDR3 is CASRDRGGNEQFF. DNA for the CDR3: TGTGCCAGCAGGGACAGGGGGGGCAATGAGCAGTTCTTC.